The clone carrying this TCR beta chain appeared a few times. Its antigen is as yet unknown. The source of the sample is a study of identical twins. General study findings and limits: Weaker excess twin sharing was seen among beta out-of-frame sequences.

TCRdb ran MiXCR on the 5' RACE reads and lists one entry per CDR3 protein. The sample contains over 200,000 distinct CDR3 sequences, 6.5% of which appear only once. The CDR3 loop spans 15 amino acids. Germline values: CDR1 SGHNT, CDR2 YENEEA. After removal of 5 bases from V and 3 bases from J, the junction contained 7 bases not matched to a gene. The data also belong to a second study, concerning T cells expressing NK-cell markers. That source reports: Seven donors tested HCMV-seropositive and one tested seronegative among the eight sequenced. Of the CD8+ T cell pool in 6 or 7 donors, roughly 1.0-7.0% was accounted for by dominant NKG2C+ clonotypes. Expanded clones of NKG2C+ T cells had an unclear HCMV specificity.

This rearrangement joins TRBV11-3 to TRBJ2-5, with 9 bases lining up with TRBD1. Sequenced: CD8+ T cells sorted from blood. The sequence came from a woman under 30 in good health. For the CDR3, the DNA is TGTGCCAGCAGCGGCCGGGACAGGGAGGAAGAGACCCAGTACTTC. Encoded protein: CASSGRDREEETQYF.